The 9 T cell receptor beta chains reported below all come from one sample, sequenced in a study of CD8 T cells in Susac syndrome. Random hexamers served to reverse transcribe roughly 0.45 to 1 ug RNA. MiXCR, run by TCRdb on the immunoSEQ multiplex PCR reads, gives a single entry per CDR3 protein. Of about 300,000 distinct CDR3 sequences in the sample, under 95% were seen once. The sequenced material came from CD4+ T cells from PBMCs. The receptors here all came from a human donor with multiple sclerosis.

CDR3 sequence reads: CASNQGEGARTDTQYF. The CDR3 nucleotides are TGTGCCAGCAACCAGGGGGAGGGAGCCCGCACAGATACGCAGTATTTT. This chain links TRBV6-1 with TRBJ2-3, with D perhaps being TRBD1 or TRBD2 (7 bases each). Germline values: CDR1 MNHNS, CDR2 SASEGT. The CDR3 contains 16 residues. V was shortened by 7 bases and J by 1 base, with 18 bases between the two germline ends.

The chain uses TRBV5-1 and TRBJ2-5, with D perhaps matching TRBD2 (7 bases). Per germline, CDR1 SGHRS and CDR2 YFSETQ. V was pared by 0 bases and J by 0 bases, with 12 bases between. The CDR3 spans 16 residues. The CDR3 nucleotides read TGCGCCAGCAGCTTGGAGGGGGGGACCTACCAAGAGACCCAGTACTTC. It specifies CASSLEGGTYQETQYF.

The chain has TRBV7-9 and TRBJ1-2, with 7 bases lining up with TRBD1. V lost 5 bases, J lost 9 bases, and 6 bases stayed unmatched. The CDR3 loop spans 12 amino acids. Germline loops: CDR1 SEHNR, CDR2 FQNEAQ (reference sequence). The CDR3: CASSLRQGSYTF. The CDR3 nucleotides are TGTGCCAGCAGCCTCAGACAGGGAAGCTACACCTTC.

The V gene is TRBV6-6, the J gene TRBJ2-1, with unresolved D. V shed 2 bases and J shed 10 bases, with 6 bases lying between them. CDR1 and CDR2 from the germline V gene are MNHNY and SVGAGI (reference sequence). The CDR3 contains 11 residues. CDR3 residues: CASSYVGEQFF. CDR3 in DNA: TGTGCCAGCAGTTACGTAGGAGAGCAGTTCTTC.

This sequence joins TRBV9 and TRBJ2-2; TRBD2 agrees at 11 bases. V lost 3 bases to trimming and J lost 8 bases; unmatched junction nucleotides: 6. This CDR3 is built from 15 residues. CDR1 and CDR2 (germline): SGDLS, YYNGEE. For the CDR3, the DNA is TGTGCCAGCAGCGCCGAGACTAGCGGGACTGGGGAGCTGTTTTTT. Protein product: CASSAETSGTGELFF.

The V gene is TRBV4-1, the J gene TRBJ2-7; D perhaps matches TRBD2 (6 bases). CDR3 length: 16 residues. Deletions cut 0 bases from V and 2 bases from J, with 14 bases between. Germline CDR1 reads MGHRA; CDR2 reads YSYEKL. CDR3 DNA: TGCGCCAGCAGCCAAGATATGGGGGTAGCGGCCTACGAGCAGTACTTC. Translation gives CASSQDMGVAAYEQYF.

The chain has TRBV20-1 and TRBJ2-4, with D possibly being TRBD2 (6 bases). This CDR3 is built from 12 residues. The V end lost 4 bases, the J end lost 4 bases, and 8 bases lay between the germline ends. Germline CDR1 reads DFQATT; CDR2 reads SNEGSKA (reference sequence). Written as DNA, the CDR3 is TGCAGTGCTACGGGAGCGAAAAACATTCAGTACTTC. This translates into CSATGAKNIQYF.

The chain links TRBV7-6 to TRBJ1-1; 7 bases line up with TRBD1. The CDR3 is 17 residues long. The J segment lost 6 bases and the V segment lost 6 bases, leaving 19 bases of the junction unmatched. CDR1 and CDR2 from the germline V gene are SGHVS and FNYEAQ. CDR3 in DNA: TGTGCCAGCAGAGAAAGTTGGGGAAGGGGGCGCTTCCCTGAAGCTTTCTTT. As protein: CASRESWGRGRFPEAFF.

J is TRBJ2-1 and V is TRBV20-1; TRBD2 agrees at 7 bases. CDR3 size: 15 residues. Germline CDR1 and CDR2: DFQATT and SNEGSKA (reference sequence). V was pared by 1 base and J by 9 bases, with 12 bases of the junction left unmatched. The CDR3 DNA reads TGCAGTGCTAGAGCTTTGACTAGCCCCGTCGGTGAGCAGTTCTTC. This sequence encodes CSARALTSPVGEQFF.